The clone carrying this T cell receptor (beta chain) was detected a few times. This CDR3 comprises 15 residues. Trimming took off 3 bases at V and 0 bases at J, with 11 bases between the two ends. Germline V gene data show CDR1 as SEHNR and CDR2 as FQNEAQ (reference sequence). The data were taken from a study of T cells in Graves' hyperthyroidism and ophthalmopathy. There were TCR beta CDR3 regions amplified from RNA transcripts. The study used the HTBI primer set for a first-round RT-PCR of the TCR CDR3. TCRdb used MiXCR to reprocess the multiplex PCR reads, holding one entry per CDR3 protein. This sample has 800,000 or so distinct CDR3 sequences, with more than 30% found just once.

This receptor was identified in a man aged 18 to 29 with Graves' hyperthyroidism. Sequencing was performed on blood. The chain carries TRBV7-9 and TRBJ1-1; tentatively, D is TRBD1 (5 bases). The CDR3, as DNA: TGTGCCAGCAGCTTGGCCGGGACCATGAACACTGAAGCTTTCTTT. Protein: CASSLAGTMNTEAFF.